A single TCR beta chain is shown here with its context. Its antigen remains unknown. With 60 Vbeta and 13 Jbeta primers, the PCR was carried out. Using immunoSEQ multiplex PCR, the repertoire was profiled, and TCRdb retains in-frame clones only, with some absent. The repertoire holds 200,000 to 250,000 clones, 65% to 80% seen once, with roughly a sixth in the top ten. This entry is derived from a study of cytomegalovirus exposure and HLA in healthy donors. From germline, CDR1 is MRHNA and CDR2 SNTAGT. The CDR3 loop spans 13 amino acids. With V trimmed by 6 bases and J by 3 bases, 3 bases remained unmatched. Study-wide results and limits: Reports indicate that TCR beta sequences accurately predicted the HLA-A and HLA-B alleles of most subjects. In a later analysis, TCR beta V- and J-gene trimming was associated with a missense DCLRE1C variant.

The rearrangement links TRBV6-4 to TRBJ1-1; 8 bases are shared with TRBD1. The sequence was obtained from a middle-aged man in good health and CMV-seronegative. The sequenced sample consisted of PBMCs. The CDR3 is CASSRGPDTEAFF. In nucleotides, the CDR3 is TGTGCCAGCAGCAGGGGGCCCGACACTGAAGCTTTCTTT.